The 14 T cell receptor beta chains below were found in one sample sequenced in a study of shared clonotypes between healthy human individuals. Clones were read by immunoSEQ multiplex PCR, and TCRdb kept only the in-frame ones, dropping some. The data hold about 2.4 million clones, with more than 90% observed a single time. The sequenced sample was naive CD4+ T cells sorted from blood. Subset meaning: CD45RA+ positively selected. These receptors originate from a man in his late teens or twenties in good health.

The chain carries TRBV10-2 and TRBJ1-3; D unresolved. The CDR3 consists of 18 residues. Trimming removed 2 bases at V and 1 base at J, with 18 bases between. CDR1 and CDR2 (germline): WSHSY, SAAADI. In DNA, the CDR3 is TGCGCCAGCAGTGAGGCCGGGTCTCTGTTCTCATCTGGAAACACCATATATTTT. Translating gives CASSEAGSLFSSGNTIYF.

The chain recombines TRBV5-1 with TRBJ2-7; D unclear. Per the germline V gene, CDR1 is SGHRS and CDR2 is YFSETQ. CDR3 length: 14 amino acids. V gave up 0 bases and J gave up 1 base, with 8 bases separating them. The DNA of the CDR3 is TGCGCCAGCAGCTTGGACCGTACTTCCTACGAGCAGTACTTC. It is translated as CASSLDRTSYEQYF.

Here the CDR3 reads CASKADPGGYTF. The CDR3 DNA sequence: TGTGCCAGCAAGGCGGACCCGGGGGGCTACACCTTC. The chain links TRBV25-1 to TRBJ1-2, with no clear D. Looked up from germline, CDR1 is MGHDK and CDR2 is SYGVNS. This CDR3 region has 12 residues. V was cut by 7 bases and J by 8 bases, with 14 bases left in between.

V is TRBV30 and J is TRBJ1-2; D remains ambiguous. V lost 3 bases to trimming and J lost 7 bases, with 12 bases between them. CDR3 length equals 12 residues. From germline, CDR1 is GTSNPN and CDR2 SVGIG (reference sequence). In DNA form, the CDR3 reads TGTGCCTGGAGCCTGTCTCTCGGTGGCTACACCTTC. This translates into CAWSLSLGGYTF. Full variable domain (remainder filled in from reference TRBV30 and TRBJ1-2): SQTIHQWPATLVQPVGSPLSLECTVEGTSNPNLYWYRQAAGRGLQLLFYSVGIGQISSEVPQNLSASRPQDRQFILSSKKLLLSDSGFYLCAWSLSLGGYTFGSGTRLTVV.

This chain uses TRBV18 with TRBJ2-2, with 13 nucleotides matching TRBD2. Germline CDR1 reads KGHSH; CDR2 reads LQKENI. CDR3 length: 19 residues. Germline trimming cut 2 bases from V and 4 bases from J; bases unmatched to any gene: 10. The CDR3 DNA is TGTGCCAGCTCACCAATTCCCGGGACTAGCGGGGTCGCCACCGGGGAGCTGTTTTTT. Translating gives CASSPIPGTSGVATGELFF.

The chain recombines TRBV11-2 with TRBJ2-7, with 9 bases fitting TRBD2. The ends lost 4 bases at V and 6 bases at J; junction bases unmatched: 1. The CDR3 is 12 amino acids. In germline, CDR1 is SGHAT, CDR2 FQNNGV. DNA for the CDR3: TGTGCCAGCAGCTCGACTAGCGGCGAGCAGTACTTC. It is translated as CASSSTSGEQYF. The full variable domain, rest sourced from reference TRBV11-2 and TRBJ2-7, is EAGVAQSPRYKIIEKRQSVAFWCNPISGHATLYWYQQILGQGPKLLIQFQNNGVVDDSQLPKDRFSAERLKGVDSTLKIQPAKLEDSAVYLCASSSTSGEQYFGPGTRLTVT.

The chain employs TRBV21-1 and TRBJ2-1. TRBV21-1 is reported as a pseudogene. This CDR3 is built from 10 residues. The CDR3 region is CASSRSEQFF. The CDR3 DNA sequence: TGTGCCAGCAGCAGGTCAGAGCAGTTCTTC.

The V call is TRBV30, the J call TRBJ1-4; D is possibly TRBD1 (5 bases). The CDR3 spans 13 residues. Trimming left V 4 bases short and J 8 bases short, with 14 bases between. CDR1 is GTSNPN, CDR2 SVGIG, per germline (reference sequence). The CDR3: CAWIGQSGEKLFF. CDR3 nucleotides: TGTGCCTGGATAGGACAATCGGGCGAAAAACTGTTTTTT.

This chain connects TRBV29-1 to TRBJ2-3, with TRBD1 matching 10 bases. The CDR3 runs 16 residues. J gave up 0 bases and V 7 bases, and 10 bases lay outside the gene matches. The germline gives CDR1 SQVTM, CDR2 ANQGSEA. The CDR3 nucleotides are TGCAGCGGAGGACAGGGGGGAAGGACTAGCACAGATACGCAGTATTTT. Protein product: CSGGQGGRTSTDTQYF.

V usage is TRBV6-1 and J usage is TRBJ1-4, with TRBD1 matching 8 bases. Germline V gene data show CDR1 as MNHNS and CDR2 as SASEGT. V shed 6 bases and J 2 bases; nucleotides not matched to a gene: 2. This CDR3 has 14 residues. CDR3 sequence reads: CASSPGGTNEKLFF. The CDR3, as DNA: TGTGCCAGCAGCCCAGGGGGCACTAATGAAAAACTGTTTTTT.

As for this clone: Other DNA sequences in the same sample also yield this CDR3. This chain joins TRBV10-3 and TRBJ1-2; 7 bases align to TRBD1. CDR1 and CDR2 from the germline V gene are ENHRY and SYGVKD. There are 14 residues in the CDR3. V lost 4 bases, J lost 1 base, and 3 bases stayed unmatched. CDR3 DNA: TGTGCCATCAGTGGGGCAGGGGGTAACTATGGCTACACCTTC. This sequence encodes CAISGAGGNYGYTF.

Details on this clone: This sample includes further DNA sequences coding for the same CDR3. V is TRBV5-4 and J is TRBJ2-1; TRBD1 is a possible D gene (5 bases). The V end was cut by 4 bases, the J end by 0 bases, with 11 bases between. The V gene's germline CDR1 is SGHNT and CDR2 YYREEE (reference sequence). This CDR3 is 15 amino acids long. CDR3 amino acids: CASSLGQSSYNEQFF. CDR3 sequence (DNA): TGTGCCAGCAGCCTCGGACAAAGCTCCTACAATGAGCAGTTCTTC.

This clone was recorded once. The chain uses TRBV9 and TRBJ2-3; possible D gene TRBD1, 6 bases. The CDR3 totals 15 residues. V was trimmed by 3 bases and J by 2 bases, leaving 13 bases between them. In germline, CDR1 is SGDLS, CDR2 YYNGEE. The CDR3 loop is CASSALQGTTDTQYF. In DNA, the CDR3 is TGTGCCAGCAGCGCCCTACAGGGAACCACAGATACGCAGTATTTT.

The chain uses TRBV7-8 and TRBJ2-1; 14 bases line up with TRBD2. Germline V gene data show CDR1 as SGHVS and CDR2 as FQNEAQ. The CDR3 is 16 amino acids. V dropped 5 bases and J dropped 6; count of bases not matched to a gene: 6. The DNA for the CDR3 is TGTGCCAGCAGCCCCGGACTAGCGGGGGGAGTCAATGAGCAGTTCTTC. Protein: CASSPGLAGGVNEQFF.